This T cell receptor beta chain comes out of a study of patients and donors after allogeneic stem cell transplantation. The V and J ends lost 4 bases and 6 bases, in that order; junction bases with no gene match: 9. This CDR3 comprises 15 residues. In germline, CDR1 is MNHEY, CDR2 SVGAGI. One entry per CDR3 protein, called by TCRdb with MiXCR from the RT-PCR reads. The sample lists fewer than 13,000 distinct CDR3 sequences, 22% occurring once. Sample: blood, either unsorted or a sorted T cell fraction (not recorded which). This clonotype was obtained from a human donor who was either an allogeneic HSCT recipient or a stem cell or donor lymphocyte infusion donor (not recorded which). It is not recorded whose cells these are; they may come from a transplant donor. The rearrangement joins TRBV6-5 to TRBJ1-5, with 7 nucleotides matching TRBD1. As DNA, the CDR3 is TGTGCCAGCAGTTCCCGAGGACAGGCACGTCAGCCCCAGCATTTT. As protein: CASSSRGQARQPQHF.